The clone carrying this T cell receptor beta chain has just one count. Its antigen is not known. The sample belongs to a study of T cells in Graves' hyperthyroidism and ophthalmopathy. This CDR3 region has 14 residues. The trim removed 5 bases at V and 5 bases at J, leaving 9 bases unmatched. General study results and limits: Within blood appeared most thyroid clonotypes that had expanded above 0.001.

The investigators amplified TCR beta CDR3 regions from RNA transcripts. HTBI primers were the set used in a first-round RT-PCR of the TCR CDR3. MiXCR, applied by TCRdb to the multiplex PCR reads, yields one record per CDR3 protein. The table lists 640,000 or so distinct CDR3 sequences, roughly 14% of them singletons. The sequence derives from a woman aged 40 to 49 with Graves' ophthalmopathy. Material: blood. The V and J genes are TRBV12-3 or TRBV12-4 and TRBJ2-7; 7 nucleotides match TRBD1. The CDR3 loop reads CASSLQGPYDEQYF. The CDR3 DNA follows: TGTGCCAGCAGTCTACAGGGGCCTTATGACGAGCAGTACTTC.